The TCR beta chain under discussion was sequenced for a study of OX40 agonist ivuxolimab in advanced cancers. About the study: The drug used for patients, ivuxolimab, was an agonistic anti-OX40 (CD134) antibody.

Libraries were prepared by immunoSEQ multiplex PCR; TCRdb keeps only in-frame clonotypes and omits some of them. This table holds around 67,000 clones, 91% found once. V was clipped by 7 bases and J by 3 bases, with 19 bases between them. The CDR3 covers 16 residues. CDR1 and CDR2 (germline): SGHVS, FQNEAQ. Study results and limitations: Among patients with partial responses at 0.1-3.0 mg/kg, clonal expansion was among the lowest. At 0.1 to 3.0 mg/kg and by week 6, CD4+ and CD8+ T cells in the blood had expanded clonally. Expanded clones tended on average to be more numerous among CD8+ T cells than CD4+.

On this clone: The antigen remains undetermined.

This chain uses TRBV7-8 with TRBJ2-1; the D gene is possibly TRBD1 (5 bases). Sample: CD4+ or CD8+ T cells sorted from blood, taken in a trial of the OX40 agonist ivuxolimab. This clonotype was obtained from an adult with an advanced solid tumor such as melanoma, head and neck, liver or kidney cancer. The CDR3: CASTVRSPTDYNEQFF. DNA for the CDR3: TGTGCCAGCACCGTGAGGTCCCCGACAGACTACAATGAGCAGTTCTTC.